This TCR beta chain was obtained from a study of cytomegalovirus exposure and HLA in healthy donors. Points from the study as a whole: Per a prior analysis, the majority of TCR beta V segments were productive roughly 90% or roughly 30% of the time. Among TCR beta chains, those listed as cytomegalovirus-associated numbered fewer than 200. While the bulk of TCR sequences proved rare, some public TCRs turned up in many donors.

A remark on this clone: The antigen is not known.

60 Vbeta and 13 Jbeta primers were used in PCR. Produced via immunoSEQ multiplex PCR; TCRdb's table is partial and in-frame only. This table holds some 150,000 clones, 70% to 85% found once. Germline loops: CDR1 SGHRS, CDR2 YFSETQ. Trimming removed 4 bases at V and 2 bases at J, with 16 bases between. This CDR3 is built from 15 residues. This chain uses TRBV5-1 with TRBJ2-7; D is unresolved. The source material was PBMCs. The origin of this receptor is a man aged 35 to 55 in good health and CMV-seronegative. DNA of the CDR3: TGCGCCAGCAGCCCGCTTTCTACGGTTACCTACGAGCAGTACTTC. Translated: CASSPLSTVTYEQYF.